The rows below give T cell receptor beta chains drawn from one sample of a study of blood T cell repertoires in COVID-19. Clones were sequenced by immunoSEQ multiplex PCR, and TCRdb holds only the in-frame ones, with some missing. Of about 140,000 clones in the sample, less than 85% were seen once. Sequenced sample: peripheral blood. Every receptor here comes from a woman aged 80 or over in a cohort sampled during active or convalescent COVID-19. CDR3s include the opening cysteine and the closing phenylalanine or tryptophan. The D gene is left open where the match is weak. Clone sizes are given selectively: once, few, many, or a class where the clone is expanded.

TRBD2,.,TRBJ2-5,TRBV29-1,TGCAGCGTTGCCCCTAGCGGGATCCAAGAGACCCAGTACTTC,CSVAPSGIQETQYF
TRBD1,.,TRBJ1-2,TRBV5-1,TGCGCCAGCAGCTCGGACAGGGGGCTAGGTGGCTACACCTTC,CASSSDRGLGGYTF
.,.,TRBJ1-2,TRBV4-1,TGCGCCAGCAGCCAAGATCGGGAACGGGGAAACTATGGCTACACCTTC,CASSQDRERGNYGYTF
TRBD2,.,TRBJ2-1,TRBV7-9,TGTGCCAGCAGCTTAGGGCGGGGGGTTACCTACAATGAGCAGTTCTTC,CASSLGRGVTYNEQFF
.,.,TRBJ1-1,TRBV19,TGTGCCAGTAGTAAACGGACAGCCCACACTGAAGCTTTCTTT,CASSKRTAHTEAFF
TRBD1,.,TRBJ1-1,TRBV11-1,TGTGCCAGCAGCTTAGTGACAGGGGAAGCTTTCTTT,CASSLVTGEAFF
.,.,TRBJ1-4,TRBV12-5,TGTGCTAGTGGTTTGGGCCAGGGATCTAATAATGAAAAACTGTTTTTT,CASGLGQGSNNEKLFF
TRBD1,.,TRBJ1-1,TRBV6-6,TGTGCCAGCAGTTGGACAGGGTCGCAGGGAGATGAAGCTTTCTTT,CASSWTGSQGDEAFF
.,.,TRBJ1-1,TRBV3-1/TRBV3-2,TGTGCCAGCAGCCAAGTTACGGGAGGCACTGAAGCTTTCTTT,CASSQVTGGTEAFF
.,.,TRBJ1-5,TRBV12-5,TGTGCTAGTGGTTTGCTCCAGGGGCCTGGTCAGCCCCAGCATTTT,CASGLLQGPGQPQHF
.,.,TRBJ2-7,TRBV30,TGTGCCAGCGCCGCCGGATTCAATTACGAGCAGTACTTC,CASAAGFNYEQYF
.,.,TRBJ2-5,TRBV7-2,TGTGCCAGCAGCCAGGGGCTAGTGGGGGTGGAGACCCAGTACTTC,CASSQGLVGVETQYF
.,.,TRBJ1-2,TRBV15,TGTGCCACCAGCACGAGAAACTATGGCTACACCTTC,CATSTRNYGYTF
.,.,TRBJ2-3,TRBV19,TGTGCCAGTAGTACCCAGGGGGGAACAGATACGCAGTATTTT,CASSTQGGTDTQYF
TRBD1,few,TRBJ1-6,TRBV6-4,TGTGCCAGCAGCCCGGGACAGGGGAATTCACCCCTCCACTTT,CASSPGQGNSPLHF
TRBD1,.,TRBJ1-2,TRBV27,TGTGCCAGCAGTCGCCGGACAGGGTCGCATGGCTACACCTTC,CASSRRTGSHGYTF
.,.,TRBJ2-5,TRBV4-1,TGCGCCAGCAGTTCTCTACCCGCCGACCCCAGGGAGACCCAGTACTTC,CASSSLPADPRETQYF
.,.,TRBJ2-5,TRBV19,TGTGCCAGTAGCACAGGGAGTGAGACCCAGTACTTC,CASSTGSETQYF
.,.,TRBJ1-2,TRBV6-6,TGTGCCAGCAGGGAGTTTTATGGCTACACCTTC,CASREFYGYTF
.,.,TRBJ2-3,TRBV6-2/TRBV6-3,TGTGCCAGCAGTCCCAGAACAGGGAACACAGATACGCAGTATTTT,CASSPRTGNTDTQYF
TRBD1,few,TRBJ1-5,TRBV5-1,TGCGCCAGCAGCTTTTCCCGGACAGGGGGGTTCAATCAGCCCCAGCATTTT,CASSFSRTGGFNQPQHF
.,few,TRBJ2-5,TRBV7-9,TGTGCCAGCAGCTTATCATCCGGGGGGACCCAGTACTTC,CASSLSSGGTQYF
.,.,TRBJ1-2,TRBV5-6,TGTGCCAGCAGCTTGGCCGGGGAGGTTGGCTACACCTTC,CASSLAGEVGYTF
TRBD1,.,TRBJ1-1,TRBV19,TGTGCCAGTAGTTTAACACAGGGGGCTCGTACTGAAGCTTTCTTT,CASSLTQGARTEAFF
TRBD1,.,TRBJ1-1,TRBV7-2,TGTGCCAGCAGCTTAGACAGGGGCGGTGGGACTGAAGCTTTCTTT,CASSLDRGGGTEAFF
TRBD1,.,TRBJ1-1,TRBV4-1,TGCGCCAGCAGCTTTCGGGACAGGGAGACTGAAGCTTTCTTT,CASSFRDRETEAFF
.,.,TRBJ1-5,TRBV28,TGTGCCAGCAGTCTCGACATGGGTCAGCCCCAGCATTTT,CASSLDMGQPQHF
TRBD1,.,TRBJ1-2,TRBV9,TGTGCCAGCAGCGCGGGGTGGGGACAGGGCGGCTATGGCTACACCTTC,CASSAGWGQGGYGYTF
.,.,TRBJ2-1,TRBV2,TGTGCCAGTTCCAGGGCAGGATTTGACAATGAGCAGTTCTTC,CASSRAGFDNEQFF
TRBD1,.,TRBJ1-5,TRBV4-2,TGTGCCAGTGGGAGGACAGGGGGGAATCAGCCCCAGCATTTT,CASGRTGGNQPQHF
TRBD1,.,TRBJ1-5,TRBV5-6,TGTGCCAGCAGCTTCCACAGGGGCGGGAAAAGCAATCAGCCCCAGCATTTT,CASSFHRGGKSNQPQHF
TRBD1,.,TRBJ1-2,TRBV6-1,TGTGCCAGCAGTGATGCTGGACAGGGCTTTATTGGCTACACCTTC,CASSDAGQGFIGYTF
TRBD1,.,TRBJ2-1,TRBV5-1,TGCGCCAGCAGCGGAGGGACAGGGTCCTACAATGAGCAGTTCTTC,CASSGGTGSYNEQFF
TRBD1,.,TRBJ2-5,TRBV7-3,TGTGCCAGCAGCACCACAGGGGGCCCAGAGACCCAGTACTTC,CASSTTGGPETQYF
TRBD2,.,TRBJ2-3,TRBV2,TGTGCCAGCAGTCCGGGAGCGGGGAGCACAGATACGCAGTATTTT,CASSPGAGSTDTQYF
.,.,TRBJ1-1,TRBV19,TGTGCCAGTAGGGTTCGGGGGGGGCTGGGTGAAGCTTTCTTT,CASRVRGGLGEAFF
TRBD2,.,TRBJ2-1,TRBV4-1,TGCGCCAGCAGCCAACCCAGAGCGGGGGGGCGTTTCAATGAGCAGTTCTTC,CASSQPRAGGRFNEQFF
.,few,TRBJ1-3,TRBV4-1,TGCGCCAGCAGCCAACTCCAGGGCCTCCAAAACACCATATATTTT,CASSQLQGLQNTIYF
.,.,TRBJ2-1,TRBV3-1/TRBV3-2,TGTGCCAGCAGAGAGCGGGCTTCCTCCTACAATGAGCAGTTCTTC,CASRERASSYNEQFF
TRBD1,.,TRBJ1-1,TRBV12-3/TRBV12-4,TGTGCCAGCAGGAATAACAGGGGGAAGACTTTCTTT,CASRNNRGKTFF
.,.,TRBJ2-1,TRBV18,TGTGCCAGCTCACCAGGGCTAGCGAATGAGCAGTTCTTC,CASSPGLANEQFF
.,once,TRBJ1-5,TRBV2,TGTGCCAGCAGTGAACCGGTTAGAAAGAATCAGCCCCAGCATTTT,CASSEPVRKNQPQHF
TRBD1,.,TRBJ2-5,TRBV2,TGTGCCAGCAGAACCGGGACAGGAGTTAAACAGTACTTC,CASRTGTGVKQYF
.,few,TRBJ1-6,TRBV6-5,TGTGCCAGCAGTTACGTAGCGGCGGGTGGTAATTCACCCCTCCACTTT,CASSYVAAGGNSPLHF
TRBD2,.,TRBJ2-3,TRBV7-3,TGTGCCAGCAGTTCATCTGGGGAGGGTGGGCAGTATTTT,CASSSSGEGGQYF
.,.,TRBJ2-3,TRBV6-5,TGTGCCAGCAGCGGTACGTCGGGAGATACGCAGTATTTT,CASSGTSGDTQYF
TRBD1,.,TRBJ2-3,TRBV18,TGTGCCAGCTACCCGACAGGGATCGTCGTCACAGATACGCAGTATTTT,CASYPTGIVVTDTQYF
.,.,TRBJ1-1,TRBV10-3,TGTGCCACCAGAAGCCAGGTGGATAACACTGAAGCTTTCTTT,CATRSQVDNTEAFF
.,.,TRBJ1-5,TRBV6-5,TGTGCCAGCAGTTACTCCGGGGGTAATCAGCCCCAGCATTTT,CASSYSGGNQPQHF
TRBD2,few,TRBJ2-1,TRBV7-3,TGTGCCAGCAGCTTAACTGGGCGGGGACTATTAGGTGAGCAGTTCTTC,CASSLTGRGLLGEQFF
.,.,TRBJ2-5,TRBV11-2,TGTGCCAGCAGCTGGGGGGACCCCCAAGAGACCCAGTACTTC,CASSWGDPQETQYF
.,.,TRBJ1-5,TRBV6-6,TGTGCCAGCAGTTACGGTAGTGTAAGCAATCAGCCCCAGCATTTT,CASSYGSVSNQPQHF
TRBD1,few,TRBJ1-6,TRBV27,TGTGCCAGCAGTTTATCGGGGACAGGTCGATATAATTCACCCCTCCACTTT,CASSLSGTGRYNSPLHF
.,.,TRBJ2-5,TRBV7-8,TGTGCCAGCAGCCCGTTACAAGAGACCCAGTACTTC,CASSPLQETQYF
TRBD1,.,TRBJ1-2,TRBV5-4,TGTGCCAGCAGCTTGGTTGGGCAGGGGGCTTTCTATGGCTACACCTTC,CASSLVGQGAFYGYTF
TRBD1,few,TRBJ2-3,TRBV18,TGTGCCAGCTCACCCCGGGACAGTCAAGATACGCAGTATTTT,CASSPRDSQDTQYF
.,once,TRBJ2-7,TRBV5-4,TGTGCCAGCAGCCAACAGGGTGTCAACTACGAGCAGTACTTC,CASSQQGVNYEQYF
TRBD1,few,TRBJ1-2,TRBV19,TGTGCCAGTAGTACCGGAGACCGGGACAGAGTCTATGGCTACACCTTC,CASSTGDRDRVYGYTF
.,.,TRBJ2-7,TRBV4-1,TGCGCCAGCAGCCAAGCCGCGACAGTCTACGAGCAGTACTTC,CASSQAATVYEQYF
.,once,TRBJ1-2,TRBV6-6,TGTGCCGGGTTCGGGAGGACGGCTCTTAACTATGGCTACACCTTC,CAGFGRTALNYGYTF